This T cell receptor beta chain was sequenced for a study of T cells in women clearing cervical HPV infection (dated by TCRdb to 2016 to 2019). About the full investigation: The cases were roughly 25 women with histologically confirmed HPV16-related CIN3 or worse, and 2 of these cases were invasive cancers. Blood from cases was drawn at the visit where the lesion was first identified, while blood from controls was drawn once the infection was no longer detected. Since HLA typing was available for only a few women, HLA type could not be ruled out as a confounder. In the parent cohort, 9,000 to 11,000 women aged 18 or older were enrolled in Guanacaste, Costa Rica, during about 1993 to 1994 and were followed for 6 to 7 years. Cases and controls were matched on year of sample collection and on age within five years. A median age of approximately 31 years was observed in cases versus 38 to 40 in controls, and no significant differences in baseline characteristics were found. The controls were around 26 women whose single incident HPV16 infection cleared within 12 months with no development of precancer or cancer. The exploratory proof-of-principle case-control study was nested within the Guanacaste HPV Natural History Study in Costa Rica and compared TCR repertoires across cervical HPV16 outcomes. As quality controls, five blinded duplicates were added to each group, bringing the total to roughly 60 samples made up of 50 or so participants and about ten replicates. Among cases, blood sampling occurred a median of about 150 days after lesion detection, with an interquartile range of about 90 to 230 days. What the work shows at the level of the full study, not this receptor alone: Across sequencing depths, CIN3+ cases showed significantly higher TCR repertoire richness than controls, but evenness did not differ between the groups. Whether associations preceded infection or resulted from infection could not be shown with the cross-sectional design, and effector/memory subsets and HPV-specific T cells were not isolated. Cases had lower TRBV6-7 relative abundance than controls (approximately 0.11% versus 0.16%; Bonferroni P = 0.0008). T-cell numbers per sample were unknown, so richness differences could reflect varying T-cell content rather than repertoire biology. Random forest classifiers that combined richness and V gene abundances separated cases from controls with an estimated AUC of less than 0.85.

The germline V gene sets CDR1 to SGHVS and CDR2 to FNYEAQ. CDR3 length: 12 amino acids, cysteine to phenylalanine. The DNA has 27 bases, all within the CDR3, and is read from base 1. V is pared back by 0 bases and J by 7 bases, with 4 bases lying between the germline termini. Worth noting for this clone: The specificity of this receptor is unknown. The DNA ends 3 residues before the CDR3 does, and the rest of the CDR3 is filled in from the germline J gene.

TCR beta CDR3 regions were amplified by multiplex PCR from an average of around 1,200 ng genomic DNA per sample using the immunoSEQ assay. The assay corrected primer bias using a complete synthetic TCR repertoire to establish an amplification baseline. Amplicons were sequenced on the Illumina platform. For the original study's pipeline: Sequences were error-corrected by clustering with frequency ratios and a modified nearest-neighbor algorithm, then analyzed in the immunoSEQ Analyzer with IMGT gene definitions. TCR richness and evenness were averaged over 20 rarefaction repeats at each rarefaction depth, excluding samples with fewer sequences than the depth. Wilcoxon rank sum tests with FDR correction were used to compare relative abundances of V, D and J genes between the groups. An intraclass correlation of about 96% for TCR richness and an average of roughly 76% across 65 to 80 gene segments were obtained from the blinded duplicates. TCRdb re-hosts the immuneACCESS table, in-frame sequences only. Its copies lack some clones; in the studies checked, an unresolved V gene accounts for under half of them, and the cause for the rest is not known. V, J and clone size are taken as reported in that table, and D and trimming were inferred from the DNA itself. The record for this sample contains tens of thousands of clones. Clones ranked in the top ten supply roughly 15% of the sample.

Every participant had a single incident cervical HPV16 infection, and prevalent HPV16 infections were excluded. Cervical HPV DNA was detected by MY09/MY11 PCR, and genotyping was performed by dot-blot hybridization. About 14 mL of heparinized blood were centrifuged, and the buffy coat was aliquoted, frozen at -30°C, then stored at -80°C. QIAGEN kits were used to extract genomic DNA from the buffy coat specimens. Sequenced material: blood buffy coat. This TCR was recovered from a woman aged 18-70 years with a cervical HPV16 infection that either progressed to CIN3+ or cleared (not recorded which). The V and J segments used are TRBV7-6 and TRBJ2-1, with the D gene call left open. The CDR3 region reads CASSLAANEQFF. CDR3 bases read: TGTGCCAGCAGCTTAGCTGCGAATGAG.